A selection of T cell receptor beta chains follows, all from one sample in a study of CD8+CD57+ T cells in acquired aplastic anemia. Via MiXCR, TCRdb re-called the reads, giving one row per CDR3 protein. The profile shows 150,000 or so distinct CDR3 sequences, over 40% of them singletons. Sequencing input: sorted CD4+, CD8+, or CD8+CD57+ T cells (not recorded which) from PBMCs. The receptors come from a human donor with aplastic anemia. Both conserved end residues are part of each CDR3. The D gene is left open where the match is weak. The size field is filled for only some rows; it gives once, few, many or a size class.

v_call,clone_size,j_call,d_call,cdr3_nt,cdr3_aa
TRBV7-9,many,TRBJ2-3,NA,TGTGCCAGCAGCTTGGCGGGGGCCGGGGCAGATACGCAGTATTTT,CASSLAGAGADTQYF
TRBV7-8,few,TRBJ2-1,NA,TGTGCCAGCAGCTTAGCCCCGCAGGGGGGTGAGCAGTTCTTC,CASSLAPQGGEQFF
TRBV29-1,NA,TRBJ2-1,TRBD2,TGCAGCGTTGGAGGGACTAGCGGCTACAATGAGCAGTTCTTC,CSVGGTSGYNEQFF
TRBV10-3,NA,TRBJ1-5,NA,TGTGCCAGCAGCGCTCAGGGGTGGGAACAGCCCCAGCATTTT,CASSAQGWEQPQHF
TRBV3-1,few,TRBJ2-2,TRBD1,TGTGCCAGCAGCCGGGGACAGGGTAGGGCCGGGGAGCTGTTTTTT,CASSRGQGRAGELFF
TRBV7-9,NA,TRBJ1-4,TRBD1,TGTGCCAGCACCCCAGGGGGGGGGGAAAAACTGTTTTTT,CASTPGGGEKLFF
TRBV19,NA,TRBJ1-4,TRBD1,TGTGCCAGTGTTGGGACAGTTAATGAAAGACTGTCTTTT,CASVGTVNERLSF
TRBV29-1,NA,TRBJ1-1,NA,TGCAGCGTTATTTTCACTGAAGCTTTCTTT,CSVIFTEAFF
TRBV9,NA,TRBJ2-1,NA,TGTGCCAGCAGCGTAGAGGGGCCTGAGCAGTTCTTC,CASSVEGPEQFF
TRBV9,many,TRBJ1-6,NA,TGTGCCAGCAGCGTAGGGTTTGTTTCACCCCTCCACTTT,CASSVGFVSPLHF
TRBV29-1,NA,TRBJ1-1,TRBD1,TGCAGCGTTGTCACCGGACAGGGGGACACTGAAGCTTTCTTT,CSVVTGQGDTEAFF
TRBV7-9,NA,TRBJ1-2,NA,TGTGCCAGCAGCTTAGTCGATCGACCGTTCGAGGGCTACACCTTC,CASSLVDRPFEGYTF
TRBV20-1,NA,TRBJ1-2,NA,TGCAGTGCTAGCCCAGCAGGTGGAGATGGCTACACCTTC,CSASPAGGDGYTF
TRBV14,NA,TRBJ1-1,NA,TGTGCCAGCAGCCCAGGGTATACTGAAGCTTTCTTT,CASSPGYTEAFF
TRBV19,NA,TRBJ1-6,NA,TGTGCCAGTAGTATAGATGCAGCTTATAATTCACCCCTCCACTTT,CASSIDAAYNSPLHF
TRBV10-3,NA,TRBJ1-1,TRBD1,TGTGCCATCAGCCCGCGACAGGGAGGGACTGGAGCTTTCTTC,CAISPRQGGTGAFF
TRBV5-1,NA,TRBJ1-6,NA,TGCGCCAGCAGCTGGGACCATAATTCACCCCTCCACTTT,CASSWDHNSPLHF
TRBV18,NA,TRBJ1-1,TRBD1,TGTGCCAGCTCACCAATAGGGACAGAGAACACTGAAGCTTTCTTT,CASSPIGTENTEAFF
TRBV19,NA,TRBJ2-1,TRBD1,TGTGCCAGTAGTATAAGTGGGACAGATTACAATGAGCAGTTCTTC,CASSISGTDYNEQFF
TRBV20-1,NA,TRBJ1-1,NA,TGCAGTGCTAGAGAACGACCCAGGGCTGAAGCTTTCTTT,CSARERPRAEAFF
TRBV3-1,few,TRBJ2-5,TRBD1,TGTGCCAGCAGTTACCGGGACAGGGGTTACCAAGAGACCCAGTACTTC,CASSYRDRGYQETQYF
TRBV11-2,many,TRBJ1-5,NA,TGTGCCAGCAGCCCTAACGACGGGCGGATCAATCAGCCCCAGCATTTT,CASSPNDGRINQPQHF
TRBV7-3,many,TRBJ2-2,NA,TGTGCCAGCAGCCCTTTCGGTAGCACCGGGGAGCTGTTTTTT,CASSPFGSTGELFF
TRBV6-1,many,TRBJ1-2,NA,TGTGCCAGCGGCCAACCCCCTATGGGCTACACCTTC,CASGQPPMGYTF
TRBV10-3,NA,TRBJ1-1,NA,TGTGCCAGCCCTACAGGGCGAACTGAAGCTTTCTTT,CASPTGRTEAFF
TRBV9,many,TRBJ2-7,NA,TGTGCCAGCAGCGTAGACGGGACGCCATTCTCCGAGCAGTACTTC,CASSVDGTPFSEQYF
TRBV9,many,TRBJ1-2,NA,TGTGCCAGCAGCGTAGGTGGGAGAAGTGGCTACACCTTC,CASSVGGRSGYTF
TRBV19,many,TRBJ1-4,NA,TGTGCCACCCAGTCCGGAAAACTGTTTTTT,CATQSGKLFF
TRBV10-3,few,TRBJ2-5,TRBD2,TGTGCCATCAGTGGGGAGGGAGGGACCCAGTACTTC,CAISGEGGTQYF
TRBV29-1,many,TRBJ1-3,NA,TGCAGCGTTGGCCCTGACAGCTCTCTAAGCTCTGGAAACACCATATATTTT,CSVGPDSSLSSGNTIYF
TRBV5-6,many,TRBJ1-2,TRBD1,TGTGCCAGCAGCTCCAATGGACAGGGTAACTATGGCTACACCTTC,CASSSNGQGNYGYTF
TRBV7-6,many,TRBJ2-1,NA,TGTGCCAGCAGCATAGGACGGCACTTCATCTACAATGAGCAGTTCTTC,CASSIGRHFIYNEQFF
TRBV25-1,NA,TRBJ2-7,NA,TGTGCCAGCAGTTGGTGGGAGACCTACGAGCAGTACTTC,CASSWWETYEQYF
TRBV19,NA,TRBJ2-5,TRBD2,TGTGCCAGTAGTGGAAGCGGGAGGAGAGAGACCCAGTACTTC,CASSGSGRRETQYF
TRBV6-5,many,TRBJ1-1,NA,TGTGCCAGCAGTTACGAATTCCGGACAGTGAACACTGAAGCTTTCTTT,CASSYEFRTVNTEAFF
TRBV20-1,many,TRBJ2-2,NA,TGCAGTGCTAGAGGGGGGGCCGGGGAGCTGTTTTTT,CSARGGAGELFF
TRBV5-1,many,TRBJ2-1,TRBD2,TGCGCCAGCAGCCCGAGGGGACTAGCGGGAGTAGAATCCTACAATGAGCAGTTCTTC,CASSPRGLAGVESYNEQFF
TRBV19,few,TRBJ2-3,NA,TGTGCAGCCGCCGGGGACACCTTCGCAGATACGCAGTATTTT,CAAAGDTFADTQYF
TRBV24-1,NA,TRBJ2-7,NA,TGTGCCACCAGTGACCCGGCCGGGGACGAGCAGTACTTC,CATSDPAGDEQYF
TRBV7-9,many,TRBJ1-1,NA,TGTGCCAGCAGCTTTTATGCAAACACTGAAGCTTTCTTT,CASSFYANTEAFF
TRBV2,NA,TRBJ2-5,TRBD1,TGTGCCAGCTCTGGGACAGGGGGCGCCGAGACCCAGTACTTC,CASSGTGGAETQYF
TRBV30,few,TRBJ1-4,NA,TGTGCCTGGAGTCGGGTTCTCAAGGAAAAACTGTTTTTT,CAWSRVLKEKLFF
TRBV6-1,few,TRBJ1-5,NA,TGTGCCAGCAGCCCAGGCGGCCGACCCCAGCCCCAGCATTTT,CASSPGGRPQPQHF
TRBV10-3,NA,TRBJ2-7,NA,TGTGCCATCAGTGACCACCAGGGGAGGGGGACCTACGAGCAGTACTTC,CAISDHQGRGTYEQYF
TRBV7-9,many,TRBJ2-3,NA,TGTGCCAGCAGTTCTACGGCAGATACGCAGTATTTT,CASSSTADTQYF
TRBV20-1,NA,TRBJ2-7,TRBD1,TGCAGTGCTGAAACGACAGGGGGGTACGAGCAGTACTTC,CSAETTGGYEQYF
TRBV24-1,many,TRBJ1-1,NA,TGTGCCACCAGTGATTTGAGGGGCCGGGAGGCTTTCTTT,CATSDLRGREAFF
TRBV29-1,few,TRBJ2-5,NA,TGCAGCGTTCAGCAGATGACTCTCCAAGAGACCCAGTACTTC,CSVQQMTLQETQYF
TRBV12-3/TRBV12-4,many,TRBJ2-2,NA,TGTGCCAGCAGATCAGGAGAATTTACCGGGGAGCTGTTTTTT,CASRSGEFTGELFF
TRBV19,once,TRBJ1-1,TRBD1,TGTGCCAGTAGTCCCCAGGGACAGACTCTGGGTGGGGCTTTCTTT,CASSPQGQTLGGAFF
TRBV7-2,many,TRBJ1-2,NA,TGTGCCAGCAGCCCAGGGATCAACTATGGCTACACCTTC,CASSPGINYGYTF
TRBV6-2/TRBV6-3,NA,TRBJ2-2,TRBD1,TGTGCCAGCAGCTTTAGGACAGGGGCCACCGGGGAGCTGTTTTTT,CASSFRTGATGELFF
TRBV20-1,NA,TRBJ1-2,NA,TGCAGTGCACCTAGCCCCAGCAGGGTTCGGTATGGCTACACCTTC,CSAPSPSRVRYGYTF
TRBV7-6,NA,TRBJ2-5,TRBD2,TGTGCCAGCAGCTTAGCGATCCCGTCTAGCGGGGGCCAAGAGACCCAGTACTTC,CASSLAIPSSGGQETQYF
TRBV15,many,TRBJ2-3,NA,TGTGCCACCAGCAGCGGGAGCACAGATACGCAGTATTTT,CATSSGSTDTQYF